This T cell receptor beta chain was sequenced in a study of shared clonotypes between healthy human individuals. Germline CDR1 and CDR2: SGHVS and FQNEAQ. This CDR3 contains 14 residues. Trimming took 5 bases from V and 5 from J, leaving 15 bases between them. Profiling relied on immunoSEQ multiplex PCR, and the TCRdb table lists in-frame clones only, not all of them. The sample has fewer than 800,000 clones, 92% seen once. The naive CD8 population came from CD45RO-negative cells selected for CCR7, without terminally differentiated effector memory CD45RA+ cells. Sequencing input: naive CD8+ T cells sorted from blood. This TCR came from a man younger than 40 in good health. The V call is TRBV7-8, the J call TRBJ2-5; D call uncertain. CDR3 DNA sequence: TGTGCCAGCAGCCACCTAATGGAATGGGAGACCCAGTACTTC. Amino acids: CASSHLMEWETQYF. The whole variable domain, filled in from reference TRBV7-8 and TRBJ2-5, reads GAGVSQSPRYKVAKRGQDVALRCDPISGHVSLFWYQQALGQGPEFLTYFQNEAQLDKSGLPSDRFFAERPEGSVSTLKIQRTQQEDSAVYLCASSHLMEWETQYFGPGTRLLVL.